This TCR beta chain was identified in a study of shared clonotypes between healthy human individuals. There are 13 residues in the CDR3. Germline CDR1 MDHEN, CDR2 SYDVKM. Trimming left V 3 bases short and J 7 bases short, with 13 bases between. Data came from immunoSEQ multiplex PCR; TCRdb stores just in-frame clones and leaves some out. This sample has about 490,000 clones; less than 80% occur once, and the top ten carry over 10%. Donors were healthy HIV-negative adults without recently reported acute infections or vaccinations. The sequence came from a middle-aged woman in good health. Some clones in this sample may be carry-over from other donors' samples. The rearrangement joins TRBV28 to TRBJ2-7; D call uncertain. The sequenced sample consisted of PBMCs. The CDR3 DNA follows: TGTGCCAGCAGTTTCTCCCGGGCCGGGGAGCAGTACTTC. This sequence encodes CASSFSRAGEQYF.